The next 21 T cell receptor beta chains were all read from a single sample in a study of cytomegalovirus exposure and HLA in healthy donors (TCRdb year 2017). Libraries were prepared through the immunoSEQ multiplex PCR assay. TCRdb provides this immuneACCESS table in a form limited to in-frame rearrangements. Some clones are lacking; in checked studies, under half of them reflect an unresolved V gene, and why the rest are absent is not known. The sample contains hundreds of thousands of clones, about nine tenths of them found a single time. The ten largest make up 0.8% to 0.85% of the sample. Sequencing was performed on PBMCs. These receptors all stem from a woman aged 18-29 years in good health and CMV-seronegative.

This chain links TRBV14 with TRBJ1-1; possible D gene TRBD1, 5 bases. Trimming removed 4 bases at V and 4 bases at J, with 19 bases between. The germline gives CDR1 SGHDN, CDR2 FVKESK. The CDR3 runs 16 residues. The CDR3: CASSPLYRGWSTEAFF. CDR3 in DNA: TGTGCCAGCAGCCCCTTGTATCGGGGGTGGAGCACTGAAGCTTTCTTT.

The chain employs TRBV18 and TRBJ2-7; 7 positions agree with TRBD2. The CDR3 is 13 amino acids. Trimming took 3 bases from V and 2 from J; bases not matched to a gene: 1. Germline CDR1 and CDR2: KGHSH and LQKENI. CDR3 coding DNA: TGTGCCAGCTCACCCGGGACTACCTACGAGCAGTACTTC. Encoded protein: CASSPGTTYEQYF.

V is TRBV4-1 and J is TRBJ2-7, with 7 bases lining up with TRBD1. Germline V gene data show CDR1 as MGHRA and CDR2 as YSYEKL. The trim removed 1 base at V and 3 bases at J, leaving 3 bases unmatched. The CDR3 length is 14 residues. The CDR3 loop reads CASSQGTGDYEQYF. The CDR3 DNA sequence: TGCGCCAGCAGCCAAGGTACAGGGGACTACGAGCAGTACTTC.

The V and J genes are TRBV15 and TRBJ2-2; 7 bases match TRBD1. The junction had 15 bases not matched to a gene; V was cut back by 0 bases and J by 2 bases. Germline CDR1 LNHNV, CDR2 YYDKDF (reference sequence). This CDR3 region has 20 residues. CDR3: CATSRETLTTDRVNTGELFF. In DNA, the CDR3 is TGTGCCACCAGCAGAGAAACTCTTACAACTGACAGGGTTAACACCGGGGAGCTGTTTTTT. The complete variable domain, with remaining parts taken from reference TRBV15 and TRBJ2-2, reads DAMVIQNPRYQVTQFGKPVTLSCSQTLNHNVMYWYQQKSSQAPKLLFHYYDKDFNNEADTPDNFQSRRPNTSFCFLDIRSPGLGDTAMYLCATSRETLTTDRVNTGELFFGEGSRLTVL.

In the case of this clone: Other DNA sequences in this specimen translate into the identical CDR3. The chain recombines TRBV5-1 with TRBJ2-7; maybe TRBD1 (6 bases). The length of the CDR3 is 14 residues. V was cut by 4 bases and J by 4 bases, with 15 bases left in between. Germline V gene data show CDR1 as SGHRS and CDR2 as YFSETQ. CDR3: CASSLGDTVYEQYF. DNA of the CDR3: TGCGCCAGCAGCCTTGGGGACACCGTATACGAGCAGTACTTC.

The chain recombines TRBV7-9 with TRBJ2-5; 14 bases are a match to TRBD2. V dropped 5 bases and J dropped 5; count of bases not matched to a gene: 10. The CDR3 runs 17 residues. CDR1 SEHNR and CDR2 FQNEAQ come from the germline V gene (reference sequence). The CDR3 coding sequence is TGTGCCAGCAGCCAAGATGGGACTAGCGGGGGTTTCGAGACCCAGTACTTC. It encodes CASSQDGTSGGFETQYF.

This clone was picked up one time. The chain has TRBV5-1 and TRBJ2-7; 13 bases line up with TRBD2. The CDR3 runs to 17 residues. Per germline, CDR1 SGHRS and CDR2 YFSETQ. V was clipped by 6 bases and J by 2 bases; unmatched bases: 11. The CDR3 nucleotides read TGCGCCAGCACTACTGACCCCGGGACTAGCGGGACCTACGAGCAGTACTTC. Amino acids: CASTTDPGTSGTYEQYF.

The chain links TRBV9 to TRBJ1-2; TRBD1 is a possible D gene (6 bases). V lost 0 bases and J 4 bases, leaving 10 bases between the germline ends. The CDR3 covers 14 residues. Germline assignment: CDR1 SGDLS and CDR2 YYNGEE. Written as DNA, the CDR3 is TGTGCCAGCAGCGTAGAAACAGGGTCCTATGGCTACACCTTC. This sequence encodes CASSVETGSYGYTF.

This chain uses TRBV6-1 with TRBJ2-2, with 7 bases lining up with TRBD1. The CDR3 is 14 residues long. Germline V gene lookup returns CDR1 MNHNS and CDR2 SASEGT. V was pared by 5 bases and J by 1 base, with 1 base of the junction left unmatched. The CDR3 DNA reads as TGTGCCAGCAGTCGACAGGGGAACACCGGGGAGCTGTTTTTT. This codes for CASSRQGNTGELFF.

The chain couples TRBV28 to TRBJ2-6, with D tentatively TRBD1 (5 bases). Germline V gene data show CDR1 as MDHEN and CDR2 as SYDVKM. The CDR3 is 21 residues long. V lost 6 bases to trimming and J lost 0 bases, with 27 bases between them. In DNA, the CDR3 is TGTGCCAGCAGCCCCGTGGGCGGTTCAGGGTCCTCACCCTCTGGGGCCAACGTCCTGACTTTC. This translates into CASSPVGGSGSSPSGANVLTF.

The chain uses TRBV7-6 and TRBJ2-5; D might be TRBD1 (5 bases). This CDR3 is 13 amino acids long. CDR1 and CDR2 (germline): SGHVS, FNYEAQ. V was trimmed by 2 bases and J by 2 bases, leaving 6 bases between them. This CDR3 is CASSLNRQETQYF. The CDR3 region has the DNA TGTGCCAGCAGCTTAAACAGGCAAGAGACCCAGTACTTC. Variable domain in full (rest from reference TRBV7-6 and TRBJ2-5): GAGVSQSPRYKVTKRGQDVALRCDPISGHVSLYWYRQALGQGPEFLTYFNYEAQQDKSGLPNDRFSAERPEGSISTLTIQRTEQRDSAMYRCASSLNRQETQYFGPGTRLLVL.

V and J are TRBV2 and TRBJ2-1; tentatively, D is TRBD1 (6 bases). The CDR3 totals 15 residues. The V end was cut by 7 bases, the J end by 5 bases, with 18 bases between. CDR1 and CDR2 from the germline V gene are SNHLY and FYNNEI. The CDR3 loop is CASKLRTDLHNEQFF. In DNA, the CDR3 is TGTGCCAGCAAATTACGGACAGACCTCCACAATGAGCAGTTCTTC.

This chain connects TRBV7-6 to TRBJ2-5; TRBD2 agrees at 7 bases. The CDR3 loop spans 17 amino acids. The germline V gene has CDR1 SGHVS and CDR2 FNYEAQ. The V and J ends lost 2 bases and 5 bases, in that order; junction bases with no gene match: 14. The CDR3 spells CASSLPSSGEAGETQYF. The CDR3 DNA reads as TGTGCCAGCAGCTTACCTTCTAGCGGAGAGGCGGGGGAGACCCAGTACTTC.

This clone occurred a few times. This chain joins TRBV28 and TRBJ2-3, with TRBD2 identical over 9 bases. The CDR3 loop spans 15 amino acids. V shed 4 bases, J shed 5 bases, and the junction held 7 bases outside the gene matches. Germline V CDR1 and CDR2: MDHEN, SYDVKM. As DNA, the CDR3 is TGTGCCAGCAGTTCCCTAGCGGGAAATCAAGATACGCAGTATTTT. It translates to CASSSLAGNQDTQYF.

The rearrangement links TRBV27 to TRBJ1-1; tentatively, D is TRBD1 (6 bases). The V gene's germline CDR1 is MNHEY and CDR2 SMNVEV (reference sequence). The CDR3 sequence is 14 residues long. V was trimmed by 0 bases and J by 6 bases, leaving 11 bases between them. The CDR3 DNA reads as TGTGCCAGCAGTTTATCTACAGGGAATCCTGAAGCTTTCTTT. Translated: CASSLSTGNPEAFF.

The table lists this clone with many counts. The same CDR3 also results from other DNA sequences found in this sample. The gene calls are TRBV19 and TRBJ2-3; D is possibly TRBD1 (6 bases). This CDR3 is 15 amino acids long. Per germline, CDR1 LNHDA and CDR2 SQIVND (reference sequence). With 1 base removed from V and 1 base from J, the gap between germline ends came to 9 bases. The CDR3 bases are TGTGCCAGTAGTATAGTGGGGGCCGGCACAGATACGCAGTATTTT. Translating it yields CASSIVGAGTDTQYF.

V gene TRBV12-5 combines with J gene TRBJ2-3; TRBD2 matches 8 bases. Germline trimming cut 1 base from V and 9 bases from J; bases unmatched to any gene: 18. The CDR3 is 18 residues long. CDR1 is LGHNT, CDR2 FRNRAP, per germline. The CDR3 sequence is CASGLGQGLLAEFVTQYF. CDR3 coding DNA: TGTGCTAGTGGTTTGGGGCAGGGGTTACTAGCGGAGTTCGTGACGCAGTATTTT.

Note on this clone: The sample carries other DNA sequences with the same CDR3. The CDR3 region is CASSQVQGYEQYF. CDR3 DNA: TGCGCCAGCAGCCAAGTACAGGGCTACGAGCAGTACTTC. The chain carries TRBV4-1 and TRBJ2-7, with D maybe TRBD1 (6 bases). The germline gives CDR1 MGHRA, CDR2 YSYEKL. The germline V and J ends were trimmed by 1 base and 3 bases, with 7 bases remaining between them. This CDR3 is built from 13 residues.

The chain carries TRBV7-3 and TRBJ2-3; perhaps TRBD2 as D (5 bases). Trimming left V 2 bases short and J 5 bases short, with 17 bases between. CDR3 length: 16 residues. The germline gives CDR1 SGHTA, CDR2 FQGTGA. CDR3 sequence: CASSLGSGPAGDTQYF. The CDR3 nucleotides read TGTGCCAGCAGCTTAGGGAGCGGTCCGGCGGGAGATACGCAGTATTTT.

V is TRBV5-4 and J is TRBJ1-1; the match to TRBD1 covers 7 bases. The V segment lost 2 bases and the J segment 1 base; nucleotides outside the gene matches: 2. The CDR3 sequence is 14 residues long. Per germline, CDR1 SGHNT and CDR2 YYREEE (reference sequence). The DNA of the CDR3 is TGTGCCAGCAGCTTAGGGGGCGGGAACACTGAAGCTTTCTTT. It codes for CASSLGGGNTEAFF. Complete variable domain (other parts from reference TRBV5-4 and TRBJ1-1): ETGVTQSPTHLIKTRGQQVTLRCSSQSGHNTVSWYQQALGQGPQFIFQYYREEENGRGNFPPRFSGLQFPNYSSELNVNALELDDSALYLCASSLGGGNTEAFFGQGTRLTVV.

This sequence joins TRBV30 and TRBJ2-7, with 7 bases aligning to TRBD2. This CDR3 region has 13 residues. V shed 2 bases and J 5 bases; nucleotides not matched to a gene: 6. In germline, CDR1 is GTSNPN, CDR2 SVGIG (reference sequence). CDR3 sequence: CAWSPGRGDEQYF. The CDR3 DNA reads TGTGCCTGGAGTCCCGGCCGGGGGGACGAGCAGTACTTC.